One and the same sample provided the 5 T cell receptor beta chains below, sequenced in a study of T cell repertoires in cytomegalovirus infection. MiXCR was run by TCRdb on the reads, yielding one entry per CDR3 protein. This table has 550,000 to 850,000 distinct CDR3 sequences, around a third appearing once. No antigen is known for these receptors. Sequenced material: cultured PBMCs, taken from culture after CMV antigen stimulation. These receptors all come from a human donor in good health (CMV status not recorded). Some clones in this sample may be carry-over from other donors' samples.

This clonotype came up a few times. The chain couples TRBV7-9 to TRBJ2-2; D unresolved. The CDR3 is made up of 15 amino acids. Germline V gene sequence: CDR1 SEHNR, CDR2 FQNEAQ (reference sequence). V was shortened by 2 bases and J by 1 base, with 8 bases between the two germline ends. Written as DNA, the CDR3 is TGTGCCAGCAGCTTAACGGCACAGAACACCGGGGAGCTGTTTTTT. It is translated as CASSLTAQNTGELFF.

Only one count was recorded for this clonotype. The rearrangement links TRBV6-4 to TRBJ2-2; TRBD2 matches 13 bases. The CDR3 consists of 16 residues. V trimming: 10 bases; J trimming: 3 bases; junction bases outside the gene matches: 8. Germline V gene lookup returns CDR1 MRHNA and CDR2 SNTAGT. CDR3 amino acids: CATGTSGTHHTGELFF. The CDR3 nucleotides are TGTGCCACTGGGACTAGCGGGACCCACCACACCGGGGAGCTGTTTTTT.

The chain combines TRBV27 with TRBJ1-6, with 9 bases that match TRBD1. V gave up 5 bases and J gave up 0 bases; unmatched junction bases: 11. The germline V gene encodes CDR1 MNHEY and CDR2 SMNVEV (reference sequence). CDR3 size: 19 residues. The CDR3 protein is CASSPGTGNPLSYNSPLHF. The CDR3 nucleotides read TGTGCCAGCAGTCCCGGGACAGGGAACCCTCTCTCCTATAATTCACCCCTCCACTTT.

The chain joins TRBV24-1 to TRBJ2-1, with 9 bases identical to TRBD2. V lost 10 bases and J lost 2; bases outside the gene matches: 17. The CDR3 is 18 residues long. Germline V gives CDR1 KGHDR, CDR2 SFDVKD. The chain's CDR3 is CATTSGGGAGRAYNEQFF. In DNA form, the CDR3 reads TGTGCCACGACCTCGGGCGGGGGGGCCGGTCGCGCCTACAATGAGCAGTTCTTC.

The chain couples TRBV5-1 to TRBJ2-7; maybe TRBD2 (5 bases). The CDR3 extends over 15 amino acids. CDR1 is SGHRS and CDR2 is YFSETQ in the germline V gene. The ends were cut back, 4 bases at V and 2 bases at J, with 16 bases in the middle. CDR3 in amino acids: CASSPKNGVTYEQYF. The CDR3 nucleotides read TGCGCCAGCAGCCCCAAAAACGGGGTCACCTACGAGCAGTACTTC. Using reference TRBV5-1 and TRBJ2-7 for the parts outside the CDR3, the full variable domain is KAGVTQTPRYLIKTRGQQVTLSCSPISGHRSVSWYQQTPGQGLQFLFEYFSETQRNKGNFPGRFSGRQFSNSRSEMNVSTLELGDSALYLCASSPKNGVTYEQYFGPGTRLTVT.